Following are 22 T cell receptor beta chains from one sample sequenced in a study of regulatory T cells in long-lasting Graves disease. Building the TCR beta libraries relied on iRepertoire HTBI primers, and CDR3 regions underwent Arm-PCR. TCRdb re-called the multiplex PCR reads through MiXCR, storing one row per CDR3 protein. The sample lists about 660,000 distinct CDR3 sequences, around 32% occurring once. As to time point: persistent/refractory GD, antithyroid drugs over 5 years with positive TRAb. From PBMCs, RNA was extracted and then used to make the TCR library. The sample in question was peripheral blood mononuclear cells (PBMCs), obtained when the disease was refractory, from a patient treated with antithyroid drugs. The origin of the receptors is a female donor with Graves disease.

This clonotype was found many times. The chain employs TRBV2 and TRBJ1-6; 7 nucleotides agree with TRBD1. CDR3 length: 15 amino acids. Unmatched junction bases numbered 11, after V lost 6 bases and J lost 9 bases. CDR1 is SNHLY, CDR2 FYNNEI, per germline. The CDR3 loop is CASRGITGVGSPLHF. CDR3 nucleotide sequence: TGTGCCAGCAGAGGGATCACAGGGGTCGGTTCACCCCTCCACTTT.

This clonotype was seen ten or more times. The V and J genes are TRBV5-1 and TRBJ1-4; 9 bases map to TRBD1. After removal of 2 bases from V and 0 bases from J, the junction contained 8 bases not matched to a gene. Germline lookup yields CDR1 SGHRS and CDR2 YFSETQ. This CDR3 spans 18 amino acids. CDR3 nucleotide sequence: TGCGCCAGCAGCTTAGGGACAGGGCGGTATGCAACTAATGAAAAACTGTTTTTT. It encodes CASSLGTGRYATNEKLFF.

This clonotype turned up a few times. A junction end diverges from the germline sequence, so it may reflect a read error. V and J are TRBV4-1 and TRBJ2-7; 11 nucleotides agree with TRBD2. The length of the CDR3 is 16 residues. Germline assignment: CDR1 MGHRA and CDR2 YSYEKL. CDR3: CASSQAGTSGYYEQHF. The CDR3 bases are TGCGCCAGCAGCCAAGCCGGGACTAGCGGTTACTACGAGCAGCACTTC.

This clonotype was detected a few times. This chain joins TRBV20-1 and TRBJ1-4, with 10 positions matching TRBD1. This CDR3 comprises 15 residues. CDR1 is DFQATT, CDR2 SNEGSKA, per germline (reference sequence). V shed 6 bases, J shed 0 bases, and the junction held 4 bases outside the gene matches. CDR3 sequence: CSATGQGATNEKLFF. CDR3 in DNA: TGCAGTGCCACTGGACAGGGGGCAACTAATGAAAAACTGTTTTTT.

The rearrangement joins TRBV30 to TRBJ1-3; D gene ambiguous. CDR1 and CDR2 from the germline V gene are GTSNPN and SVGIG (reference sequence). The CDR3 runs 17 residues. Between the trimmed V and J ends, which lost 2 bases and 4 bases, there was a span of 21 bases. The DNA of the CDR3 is TGTGCCTGGAGTCGAGGGATGGGTCGGGAAGAGGGAAACACCATATATTTT. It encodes CAWSRGMGREEGNTIYF.

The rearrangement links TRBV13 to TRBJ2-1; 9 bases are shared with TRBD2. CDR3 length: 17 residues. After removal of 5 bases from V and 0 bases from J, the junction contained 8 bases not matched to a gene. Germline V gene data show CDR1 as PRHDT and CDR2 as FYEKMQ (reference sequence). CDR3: CASSGGLADSSYNEQFF. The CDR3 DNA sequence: TGTGCCAGCAGCGGGGGACTAGCAGACAGCTCCTACAATGAGCAGTTCTTC.

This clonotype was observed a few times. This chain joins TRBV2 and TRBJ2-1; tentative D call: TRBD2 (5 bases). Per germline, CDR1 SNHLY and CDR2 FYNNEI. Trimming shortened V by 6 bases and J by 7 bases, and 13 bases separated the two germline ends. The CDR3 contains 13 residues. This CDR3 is CASREPPGNEQFF. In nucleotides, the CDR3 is TGTGCCAGCAGAGAACCCCCGGGGAATGAGCAGTTCTTC.

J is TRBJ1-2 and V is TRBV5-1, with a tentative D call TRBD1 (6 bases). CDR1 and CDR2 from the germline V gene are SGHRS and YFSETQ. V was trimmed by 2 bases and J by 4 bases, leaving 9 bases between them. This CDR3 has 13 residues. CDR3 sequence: CASSFDRSYGYTF. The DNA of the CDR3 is TGCGCCAGCAGCTTTGACAGGAGCTATGGCTACACCTTC.

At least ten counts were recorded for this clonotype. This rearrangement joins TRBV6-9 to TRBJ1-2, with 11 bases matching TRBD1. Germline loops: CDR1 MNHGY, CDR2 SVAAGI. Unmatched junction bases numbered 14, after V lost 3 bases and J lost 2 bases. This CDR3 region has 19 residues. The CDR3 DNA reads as TGTGCCAGCAGTTACTCTCCCCTGGGACAGGGGGTGGTAAACTATGGCTACACCTTC. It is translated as CASSYSPLGQGVVNYGYTF.

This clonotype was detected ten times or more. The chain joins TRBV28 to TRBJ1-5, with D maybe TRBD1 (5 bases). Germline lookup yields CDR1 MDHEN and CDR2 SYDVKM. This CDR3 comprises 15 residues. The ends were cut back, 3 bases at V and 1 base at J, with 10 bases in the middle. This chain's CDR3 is CASSFPGMSNQPQHF. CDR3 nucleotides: TGTGCCAGCAGTTTCCCAGGGATGAGCAATCAGCCCCAGCATTTT.

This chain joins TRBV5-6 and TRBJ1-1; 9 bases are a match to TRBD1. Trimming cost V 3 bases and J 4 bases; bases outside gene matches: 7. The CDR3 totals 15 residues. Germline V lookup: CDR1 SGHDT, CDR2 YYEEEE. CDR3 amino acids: CASSWGQGEGTEAFF. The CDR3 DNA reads TGTGCCAGCAGCTGGGGACAGGGAGAAGGCACTGAAGCTTTCTTT.

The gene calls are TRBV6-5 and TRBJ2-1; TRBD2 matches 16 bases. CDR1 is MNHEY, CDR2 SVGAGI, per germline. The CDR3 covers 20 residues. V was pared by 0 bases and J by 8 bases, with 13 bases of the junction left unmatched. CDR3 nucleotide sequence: TGTGCCAGCAGTTACTCTTCGGGACTAGCGGGAGGGCGGGGGTTAGATGAGCAGTTCTTC. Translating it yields CASSYSSGLAGGRGLDEQFF.

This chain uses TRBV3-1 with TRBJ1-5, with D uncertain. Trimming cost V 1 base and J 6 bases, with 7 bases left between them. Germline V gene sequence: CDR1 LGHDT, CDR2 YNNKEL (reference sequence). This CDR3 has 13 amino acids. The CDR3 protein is CASSQVSGQPQHF. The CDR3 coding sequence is TGTGCCAGCAGCCAAGTCTCGGGTCAGCCCCAGCATTTT. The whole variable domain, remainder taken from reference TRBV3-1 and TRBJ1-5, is DTAVSQTPKYLVTQMGNDKSIKCEQNLGHDTMYWYKQDSKKFLKIMFSYNNKELIINETVPNRFSPKSPDKAHLNLHINSLELGDSAVYFCASSQVSGQPQHFGDGTRLSIL.

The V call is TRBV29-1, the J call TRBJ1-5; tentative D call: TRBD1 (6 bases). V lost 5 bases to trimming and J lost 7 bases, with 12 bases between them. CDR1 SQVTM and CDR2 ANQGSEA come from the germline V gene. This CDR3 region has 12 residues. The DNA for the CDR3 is TGCAGCGTTTCAGGGGTGGGGCAGCCCCAGCATTTT. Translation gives CSVSGVGQPQHF.

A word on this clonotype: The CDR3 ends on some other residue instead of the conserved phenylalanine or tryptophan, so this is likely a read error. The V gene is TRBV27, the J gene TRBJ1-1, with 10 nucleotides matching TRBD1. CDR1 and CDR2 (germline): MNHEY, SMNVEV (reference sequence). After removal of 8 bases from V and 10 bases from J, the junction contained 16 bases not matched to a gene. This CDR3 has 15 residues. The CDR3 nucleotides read TGTGCCAGCTTCGCCTCTAACGCGGGACAGGGGAGAGCTTTCATT. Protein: CASFASNAGQGRAFI.

The CDR3 DNA follows: TGTGCCAGCAAGACAGCTGGACTACAAGAGACCCAGTACTTC. Protein: CASKTAGLQETQYF. The J gene is TRBJ2-5, the V gene TRBV27, with a tentative D call TRBD2 (6 bases). The CDR3 has 14 residues. Germline CDR1 and CDR2: MNHEY and SMNVEV (reference sequence). The germline V and J ends were trimmed by 7 bases and 2 bases, with 14 bases remaining between them.

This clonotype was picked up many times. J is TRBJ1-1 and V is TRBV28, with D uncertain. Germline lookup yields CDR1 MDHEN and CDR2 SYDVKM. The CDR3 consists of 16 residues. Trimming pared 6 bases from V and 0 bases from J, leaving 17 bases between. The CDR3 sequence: CASSLPQHLMNTEAFF. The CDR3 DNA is TGTGCCAGCAGCCTCCCCCAACACCTAATGAACACTGAAGCTTTCTTT.

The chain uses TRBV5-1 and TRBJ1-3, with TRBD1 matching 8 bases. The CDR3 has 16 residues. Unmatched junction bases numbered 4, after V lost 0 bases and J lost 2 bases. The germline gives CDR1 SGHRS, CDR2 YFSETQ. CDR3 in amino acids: CASSLGTGRTGNTIYF. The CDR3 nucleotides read TGCGCCAGCAGCTTGGGGACAGGGAGGACTGGAAACACCATATATTTT.

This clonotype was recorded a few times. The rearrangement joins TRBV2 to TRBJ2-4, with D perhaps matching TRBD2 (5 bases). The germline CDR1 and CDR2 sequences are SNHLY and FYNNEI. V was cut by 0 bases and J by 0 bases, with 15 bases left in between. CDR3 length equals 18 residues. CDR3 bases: TGTGCCAGCAGTGAAGCCCCCCATGAAGGACTAGCCAAAAACATTCAGTACTTC. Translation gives CASSEAPHEGLAKNIQYF.

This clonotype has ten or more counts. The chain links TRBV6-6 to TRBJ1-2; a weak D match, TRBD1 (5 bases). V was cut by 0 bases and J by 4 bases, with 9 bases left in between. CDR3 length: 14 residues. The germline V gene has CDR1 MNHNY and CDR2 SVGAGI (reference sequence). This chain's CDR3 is CASSYSGTVYGYTF. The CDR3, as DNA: TGTGCCAGCAGTTACTCGGGGACGGTCTATGGCTACACCTTC.

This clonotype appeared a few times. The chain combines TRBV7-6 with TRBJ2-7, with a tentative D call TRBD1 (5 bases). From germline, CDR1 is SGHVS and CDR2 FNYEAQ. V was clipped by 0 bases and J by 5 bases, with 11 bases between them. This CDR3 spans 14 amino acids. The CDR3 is CASSLAQGVHEQYF. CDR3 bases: TGTGCCAGCAGCTTAGCGCAGGGCGTCCACGAGCAGTACTTC.

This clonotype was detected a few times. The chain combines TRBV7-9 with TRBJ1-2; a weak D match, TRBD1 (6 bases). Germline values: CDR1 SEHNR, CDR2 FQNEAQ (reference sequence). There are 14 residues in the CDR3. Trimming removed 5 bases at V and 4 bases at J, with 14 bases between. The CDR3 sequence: CASSPDRSGYGYTF. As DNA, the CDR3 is TGTGCCAGCAGCCCCGACAGGAGTGGCTATGGCTACACCTTC.